One TCR beta chain is described in this entry. The antigen is undetermined. Read data end 3 residues before the CDR3 end; the end is taken from the germline J gene. This record comes from a study of T cells in women clearing cervical HPV infection. This table comes from immunoSEQ multiplex PCR, and its TCRdb copy is limited to in-frame clones, with some not included. The ten top clones account for 6.5% to 8.5%, within a sample of about 20,000 clones. The CDR3 length is 13 residues. After removal of 4 bases from V and 1 base from J, the junction contained 2 bases not matched to a gene. Germline V gene lookup returns CDR1 SGHRS and CDR2 YFSETQ. Study-level results: Each sample's T-cell count was unknown, possibly confounding richness.

This receptor was identified in a woman between 18 and 70 years old with a cervical HPV16 infection that either progressed to CIN3+ or cleared (not recorded which). The chain links TRBV5-1 to TRBJ2-7; 7 bases match TRBD1. The sample comprised blood buffy coat. The CDR3 sequence: CASSRGQSYEQYF. The sequenced part of the CDR3 DNA is TGCGCCAGCAGCCGGGGACAGTCCTACGAG.